This TCR beta chain was sequenced in a study of blood T cell repertoires in COVID-19. Study-level background: Samples representing acute and convalescent COVID-19 were sourced from the United States, Italy and Spain. T cells, B-cell-depleted T cells, or PBMCs provided the cDNA or gDNA that served as material.

One Seattle source followed patients from active infection through their disease course. The V gene's germline CDR1 is MNHEY and CDR2 SVGAGI. Trimming shortened V by 7 bases and J by 3 bases, and 10 bases separated the two germline ends. This CDR3 is built from 13 residues. Original methodology: Reference gene primers were amplified, and this amplification served to estimate nucleated cell counts. Data came from immunoSEQ multiplex PCR; TCRdb stores just in-frame clones and leaves some out. V, J and clone size were drawn from that table, and D and trimming were deduced from the DNA. The data show some 450,000 clones, approximately 90% seen once.

The chain combines TRBV6-5 with TRBJ1-3; D possibly corresponds to TRBD1 (5 bases). The sequenced sample was peripheral blood. The TCR sequence derives from a man younger than 35 with COVID-19, enrolled during active disease. The CDR3 loop is CASISTVGNTIYF. As DNA, the CDR3 is TGTGCCAGCATTTCGACAGTTGGAAACACCATATATTTT.